Following are 17 T cell receptor beta chains from one sample sequenced in a study of OX40 agonist ivuxolimab in advanced cancers. Here immunoSEQ multiplex PCR was the method, and the copy in TCRdb shows in-frame clones only, minus some. The sample lists tens of thousands of clones; about 89% were seen once. The material sequenced was CD4+ or CD8+ T cells sorted from blood, taken in a trial of the OX40 agonist ivuxolimab. These receptors were taken from an adult with an advanced solid tumor such as melanoma, head and neck, liver or kidney cancer.

This clone was seen a handful of times. The rearrangement uses TRBV28 and TRBJ1-1; no definite D call. CDR1 is MDHEN and CDR2 is SYDVKM in the germline V gene. The V end was cut by 3 bases, the J end by 5 bases, with 4 bases between. This CDR3 is built from 11 residues. The CDR3: CASSFMTEAFF. CDR3 DNA: TGTGCCAGCAGTTTTATGACTGAAGCTTTCTTT.

This rearrangement joins TRBV6-5 to TRBJ1-1; D is unclear. This CDR3 has 11 residues. CDR1 and CDR2 from the germline V gene are MNHEY and SVGAGI. Trimming pared 4 bases from V and 6 bases from J, leaving 6 bases between. The CDR3 loop reads CASSSSAEAFF. The CDR3 DNA follows: TGTGCCAGCAGTTCCTCAGCTGAAGCTTTCTTT.

The chain recombines TRBV4-1 with TRBJ1-2, with D hard to call. Per germline, CDR1 MGHRA and CDR2 YSYEKL. This CDR3 has 13 residues. The germline V and J ends were trimmed by 2 bases and 4 bases, with 8 bases remaining between them. The CDR3 region is CASSQRQLYGYTF. The CDR3 DNA is TGCGCCAGCAGCCAAAGGCAGCTCTATGGCTACACCTTC.

The chain uses TRBV11-2 and TRBJ1-2; 8 bases agree with TRBD1. Germline values: CDR1 SGHAT, CDR2 FQNNGV. The CDR3 has 13 residues. V dropped 1 base and J dropped 6; count of bases not matched to a gene: 1. The CDR3 loop reads CASSLGTGNGYTF. CDR3 in DNA: TGTGCCAGCAGCTTAGGGACAGGGAATGGCTACACCTTC. Filled out from reference TRBV11-2 and TRBJ1-2, the complete variable domain reads EAGVAQSPRYKIIEKRQSVAFWCNPISGHATLYWYQQILGQGPKLLIQFQNNGVVDDSQLPKDRFSAERLKGVDSTLKIQPAKLEDSAVYLCASSLGTGNGYTFGSGTRLTVV.

The V call is TRBV7-6, the J call TRBJ2-5; D is unclear. The CDR3 is 14 amino acids. V was cut by 1 base and J by 14 bases, with 20 bases left in between. Germline V gene data show CDR1 as SGHVS and CDR2 as FNYEAQ. As DNA, the CDR3 is TGTGCCAGCAGCTTAGAAGGGTCTTATACTGACTTCTACTTC. It specifies CASSLEGSYTDFYF.

The CDR3 DNA reads TGTGCCAGCAGCGTTAGTGGGGGGGCCAGTTACAATGAGCAGTTCTTC. Translated: CASSVSGGASYNEQFF. V and J are TRBV9 and TRBJ2-1, with a weak D call TRBD2 (7 bases). Germline V gene sequence: CDR1 SGDLS, CDR2 YYNGEE. V gave up 2 bases and J gave up 4 bases, with 16 bases separating them. The CDR3 has 16 amino acids.

This rearrangement joins TRBV14 to TRBJ1-6, with unresolved D. Trimming removed 1 base from V and 8 bases from J, with 9 bases in between. This CDR3 has 14 residues. The germline V gene encodes CDR1 SGHDN and CDR2 FVKESK. The CDR3 region has the DNA TGTGCCAGCAGCCAAGCCAGCAGCTATTCACCCCTCCACTTT. Translation gives CASSQASSYSPLHF.

The sample holds a few counts of this clone. V is TRBV6-5 and J is TRBJ1-4, with D unclear. CDR1 and CDR2 (germline): MNHEY, SVGAGI. The CDR3 runs 11 residues. V lost 8 bases and J 4 bases, leaving 5 bases between the germline ends. The CDR3 region has the DNA TGTGCCAGCTCTGATAATGAAAAACTGTTTTTT. This sequence encodes CASSDNEKLFF.

This clone was observed once. This sequence joins TRBV25-1 and TRBJ1-2; TRBD1 matches at 8 bases. The ends lost 4 bases at V and 6 bases at J; junction bases unmatched: 10. The CDR3 length is 15 residues. CDR1 is MGHDK, CDR2 SYGVNS, per germline. CDR3 DNA: TGTGCCAGCAGTGTTTCCATGGGGACAGGACATGGCTACACCTTC. This encodes CASSVSMGTGHGYTF.

The gene calls are TRBV7-9 and TRBJ2-1, with D hard to call. Per the germline V gene, CDR1 is SEHNR and CDR2 is FQNEAQ (reference sequence). V shed 5 bases and J shed 2 bases, with 16 bases lying between them. CDR3 size: 16 residues. The DNA of the CDR3 is TGTGCCAGCAGCCCTGATCCTCCGGGCACCTACAATGAGCAGTTCTTC. This codes for CASSPDPPGTYNEQFF.

The chain carries TRBV6-5 and TRBJ1-1; TRBD1 is a possible D gene (5 bases). Per the germline V gene, CDR1 is MNHEY and CDR2 is SVGAGI. The CDR3 contains 15 residues. V was shortened by 1 base and J by 1 base, with 10 bases between the two germline ends. CDR3 sequence: CASSYLTGENTEAFF. The CDR3 DNA reads TGTGCCAGCAGTTACTTAACAGGCGAGAACACTGAAGCTTTCTTT.

CDR3 nucleotide sequence: TGTGCCAGCAGCTCCCGGGACGTTCCCCCCCTCGAGCAGTACTTC. This codes for CASSSRDVPPLEQYF. The gene calls are TRBV6-6 and TRBJ2-7; the D call may be TRBD1 or TRBD2 (5 bases each). V lost 6 bases and J 6 bases, leaving 21 bases between the germline ends. This CDR3 is built from 15 residues. Germline lookup yields CDR1 MNHNY and CDR2 SVGAGI (reference sequence).

The rearrangement joins TRBV15 to TRBJ2-7; tentative D call: TRBD2 (7 bases). The V gene's germline CDR1 is LNHNV and CDR2 YYDKDF (reference sequence). V was trimmed by 3 bases and J by 5 bases, leaving 14 bases between them. This CDR3 comprises 14 residues. As DNA, the CDR3 is TGTGCCACCAGCAGGGGGGGGCCGGCTGACGAGCAGTACTTC. Translated: CATSRGGPADEQYF.

This clone was seen a single time. The rearrangement links TRBV11-2 to TRBJ2-3, with TRBD1 matching over 7 bases. Losses at the gene ends were 4 bases for V and 2 bases for J; bases not matched to a gene: 6. Germline V gene data show CDR1 as SGHAT and CDR2 as FQNNGV. The CDR3 sequence is 15 residues long. The CDR3 DNA follows: TGTGCCAGCAGCTCCGGGACAGTCAACACAGATACGCAGTATTTT. This gives the protein CASSSGTVNTDTQYF. Using reference TRBV11-2 and TRBJ2-3 for the parts outside the CDR3, the full variable domain is EAGVAQSPRYKIIEKRQSVAFWCNPISGHATLYWYQQILGQGPKLLIQFQNNGVVDDSQLPKDRFSAERLKGVDSTLKIQPAKLEDSAVYLCASSSGTVNTDTQYFGPGTRLTVL.

This sequence joins TRBV6-5 and TRBJ1-1, with no clear D. The CDR3 is made up of 12 amino acids. From germline, CDR1 is MNHEY and CDR2 SVGAGI. V was cut by 5 bases and J by 1 base, with 5 bases left in between. The CDR3 here is CASSKRNTEAFF. Written as DNA, the CDR3 is TGTGCCAGCAGTAAACGGAACACTGAAGCTTTCTTT.

The chain uses TRBV11-2 and TRBJ1-1, with D uncertain. V lost 0 bases and J 5 bases, leaving 4 bases between the germline ends. CDR1 and CDR2 from the germline V gene are SGHAT and FQNNGV. There are 12 residues in the CDR3. CDR3 residues: CASSLDRTEAFF. CDR3 sequence (DNA): TGTGCCAGCAGCTTAGATCGGACTGAAGCTTTCTTT.

V is TRBV19 and J is TRBJ1-2, with D unresolved. V dropped 6 bases and J dropped 4 bases, with 21 bases sitting between them. This CDR3 is 16 amino acids long. CDR1 and CDR2 (germline): LNHDA, SQIVND (reference sequence). The CDR3 reads CASSHIVADGPYGYTF. CDR3 in DNA: TGTGCCAGTAGCCATATCGTGGCAGACGGCCCCTATGGCTACACCTTC. Variable domain in full (rest from reference TRBV19 and TRBJ1-2): DGGITQSPKYLFRKEGQNVTLSCEQNLNHDAMYWYRQDPGQGLRLIYYSQIVNDFQKGDIAEGYSVSREKKESFPLTVTSAQKNPTAFYLCASSHIVADGPYGYTFGSGTRLTVV.